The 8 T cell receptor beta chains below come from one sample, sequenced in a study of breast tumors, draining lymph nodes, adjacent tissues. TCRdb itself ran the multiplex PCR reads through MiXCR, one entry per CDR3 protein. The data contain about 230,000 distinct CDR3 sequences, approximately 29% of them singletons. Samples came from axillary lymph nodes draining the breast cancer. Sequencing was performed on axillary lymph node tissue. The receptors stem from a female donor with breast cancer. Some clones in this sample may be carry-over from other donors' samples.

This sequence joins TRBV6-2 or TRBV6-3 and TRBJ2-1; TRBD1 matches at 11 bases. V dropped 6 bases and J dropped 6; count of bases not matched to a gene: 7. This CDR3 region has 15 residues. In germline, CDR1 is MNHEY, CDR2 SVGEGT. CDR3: CASSTRDRGSNEQFF. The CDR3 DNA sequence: TGTGCCAGCAGCACCCGGGACAGGGGGAGCAATGAGCAGTTCTTC.

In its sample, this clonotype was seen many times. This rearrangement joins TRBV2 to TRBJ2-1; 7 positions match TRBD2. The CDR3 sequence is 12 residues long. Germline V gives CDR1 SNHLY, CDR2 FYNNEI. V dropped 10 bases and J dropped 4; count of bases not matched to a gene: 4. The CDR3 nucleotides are TGTGCCACCCAGGGACTATACAATGAGCAGTTCTTC. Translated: CATQGLYNEQFF.

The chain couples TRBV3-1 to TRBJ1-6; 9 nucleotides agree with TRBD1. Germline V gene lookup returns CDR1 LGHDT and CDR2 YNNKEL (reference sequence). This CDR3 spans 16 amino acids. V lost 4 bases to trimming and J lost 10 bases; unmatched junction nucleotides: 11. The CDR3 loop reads CASSPPGTGRQSPLHF. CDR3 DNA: TGTGCCAGCAGCCCTCCCGGGACAGGGCGGCAGTCACCCCTCCACTTT.

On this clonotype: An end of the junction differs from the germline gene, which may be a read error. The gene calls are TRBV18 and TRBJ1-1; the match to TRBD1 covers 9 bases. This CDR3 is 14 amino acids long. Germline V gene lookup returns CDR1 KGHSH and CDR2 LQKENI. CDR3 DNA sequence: TGTGCCGGCTCACCCCGGACAGGGGAAACCGAAGCTTTCTTT. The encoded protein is CAGSPRTGETEAFF. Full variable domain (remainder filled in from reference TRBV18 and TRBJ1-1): NAGVMQNPRHLVRRRGQEARLRCSPMKGHSHVYWYRQLPEEGLKFMVYLQKENIIDESGMPKERFSAEFPKEGPSILRIQQVVRGDSAAYFCAGSPRTGETEAFFGQGTRLTVV.

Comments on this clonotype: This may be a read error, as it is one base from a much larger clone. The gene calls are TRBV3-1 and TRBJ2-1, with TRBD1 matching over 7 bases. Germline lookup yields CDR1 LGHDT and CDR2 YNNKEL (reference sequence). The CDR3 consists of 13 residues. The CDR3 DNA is TGTGCCAGCAGACAGGGGACCTACAATGAGCAGCTCTTC. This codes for CASRQGTYNEQLF.

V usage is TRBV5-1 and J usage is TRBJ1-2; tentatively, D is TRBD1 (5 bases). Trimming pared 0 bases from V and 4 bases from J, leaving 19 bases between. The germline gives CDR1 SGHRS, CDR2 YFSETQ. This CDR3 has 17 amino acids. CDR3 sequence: CASSLALSGTVFYGYTF. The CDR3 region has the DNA TGCGCCAGCAGCTTGGCCCTAAGCGGGACGGTCTTCTATGGCTACACCTTC.

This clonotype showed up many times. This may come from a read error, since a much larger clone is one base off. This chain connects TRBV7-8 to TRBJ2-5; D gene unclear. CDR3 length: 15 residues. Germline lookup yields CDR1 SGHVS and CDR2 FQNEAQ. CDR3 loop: CASSLLPVAKETQHF. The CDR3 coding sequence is TGTGCCAGCAGCTTACTACCAGTAGCCAAAGAGACCCAGCACTTC.

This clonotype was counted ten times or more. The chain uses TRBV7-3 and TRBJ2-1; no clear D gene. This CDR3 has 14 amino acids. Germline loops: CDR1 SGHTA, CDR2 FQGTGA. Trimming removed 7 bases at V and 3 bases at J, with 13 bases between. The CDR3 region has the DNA TGTGCCAGCACCCCCGCGTCGGGCTACAATGAGCAGTTCTTC. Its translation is CASTPASGYNEQFF.